This TCR beta chain derives from a study of blood T cell repertoires in COVID-19. Clones were sequenced by immunoSEQ multiplex PCR, and TCRdb holds only the in-frame ones, with some missing. The table has about 87,000 clones, 70% to 90% seen once. Trimming took off 6 bases at V and 0 bases at J, with 18 bases between the two ends. The CDR3 runs 16 residues. The germline V gene encodes CDR1 MDHEN and CDR2 SYDVKM. The rearrangement uses TRBV28 and TRBJ2-7, with a weak D call TRBD2 (5 bases). Sequencing was performed on peripheral blood. This clonotype was sampled from an elderly woman with COVID-19, enrolled during active disease. In DNA, the CDR3 is TGTGCCAGCAGCTTTGCGGGTAGCGTGATCTCCTACGAGCAGTACTTC. Translating gives CASSFAGSVISYEQYF.